The 24 T cell receptor beta chains presented below share a single source sample, sequenced in a study of T cell responses to AZD1222 COVID-19 vaccine. Here immunoSEQ multiplex PCR was the method, and the copy in TCRdb shows in-frame clones only, minus some. The data contain about 90,000 clones, 70% to 90% of them singletons. Sequenced here: peripheral blood, sampled on day 0 of AZD1222 vaccination. The source is an adult in good health.

V is TRBV24-1 and J is TRBJ2-2; 7 bases map to TRBD1. J lost 4 bases, V lost 5 bases, and 6 bases had no gene match. Germline V gene data show CDR1 as KGHDR and CDR2 as SFDVKD. This CDR3 comprises 15 residues. The CDR3 DNA follows: TGTGCCACCAGTGTCGGGGCAGGGGGCACCGGGGAGCTGTTTTTT. The encoded protein is CATSVGAGGTGELFF.

The rearrangement joins TRBV7-3 to TRBJ2-4; 9 bases map to TRBD1. Germline trimming cut 4 bases from V and 1 base from J; bases unmatched to any gene: 8. Germline CDR1 is SGHTA and CDR2 is FQGTGA. This CDR3 has 17 amino acids. The CDR3 loop reads CASSSAAQGAAKNIQYF. CDR3 DNA sequence: TGTGCCAGCAGCTCCGCTGCACAGGGGGCGGCCAAAAACATTCAGTACTTC.

The CDR3 DNA reads as TGTGCCAGCAGTTATGGCGGGAGCTCCTACAATGAGCAGTTCTTC. Translation gives CASSYGGSSYNEQFF. This chain links TRBV6-5 with TRBJ2-1, with 7 bases matching TRBD2. V lost 3 bases, J lost 0 bases, and 2 bases stayed unmatched. Germline CDR1 and CDR2: MNHEY and SVGAGI. The CDR3 spans 15 residues.

The chain combines TRBV7-3 with TRBJ2-2; D unresolved. Deletions cut 5 bases from V and 2 bases from J, with 6 bases between. Per germline, CDR1 SGHTA and CDR2 FQGTGA. This CDR3 has 13 residues. The CDR3 region is CASSAYNTGELFF. The CDR3 DNA sequence: TGTGCCAGCAGCGCATATAACACCGGGGAGCTGTTTTTT.

The genes are TRBV28 and TRBJ2-1, with TRBD1 as a possible D gene (6 bases). Germline loops: CDR1 MDHEN, CDR2 SYDVKM. The V and J ends lost 4 bases and 1 base respectively, with 14 bases between them. The CDR3 totals 16 residues. CDR3 residues: CASSSQTGQSYNEQFF. The CDR3 DNA reads TGTGCCAGCAGTTCTCAGACAGGCCAATCCTACAATGAGCAGTTCTTC.

V usage is TRBV4-1 and J usage is TRBJ1-4; D is perhaps TRBD1 (5 bases). Trimming took off 2 bases at V and 5 bases at J, with 12 bases between the two ends. The CDR3 runs 15 residues. Germline assignment: CDR1 MGHRA and CDR2 YSYEKL. CDR3 residues: CASSQTGDGNEKLFF. For the CDR3, the DNA is TGCGCCAGCAGCCAAACGGGGGATGGGAATGAAAAACTGTTTTTT.

The chain couples TRBV28 to TRBJ1-2, with D tentatively TRBD1 (5 bases). Trimming removed 4 bases at V and 2 bases at J, with 17 bases between. Germline assignment: CDR1 MDHEN and CDR2 SYDVKM. There are 16 residues in the CDR3. CDR3 coding DNA: TGTGCCAGCAGTTCCCGTCTGGGGGAGTGGAACTATGGCTACACCTTC. It codes for CASSSRLGEWNYGYTF.

This chain connects TRBV9 to TRBJ2-5; D uncertain. The germline CDR1 and CDR2 sequences are SGDLS and YYNGEE. The CDR3 is 12 amino acids. V lost 3 bases and J lost 4, with 7 bases in between. The CDR3 nucleotides are TGTGCCAGCAGCGCTACGGGAGAGACCCAGTACTTC. It encodes CASSATGETQYF.

The V call is TRBV4-3, the J call TRBJ2-1, with 10 bases matching TRBD2. Germline V CDR1 and CDR2: LGHNA, YSLEER. The CDR3 length is 17 residues. Trimming removed 0 bases from V and 7 bases from J; junction bases left unmatched: 9. The CDR3 coding sequence is TGCGCCAGCAGCCAAGATTCCAGCGGGAGGGCCTGGAATGAGCAGTTCTTC. Amino acid sequence: CASSQDSSGRAWNEQFF.

The DNA for the CDR3 is TGCGCCAGCAGCTTTAGCAGTCAAGAGACCCAGTACTTC. It specifies CASSFSSQETQYF. This chain uses TRBV5-1 with TRBJ2-5; no reliable D call. This CDR3 region has 13 residues. V shed 2 bases and J shed 2 bases, with 7 bases lying between them. Germline values: CDR1 SGHRS, CDR2 YFSETQ.

The chain links TRBV19 to TRBJ2-7; 9 nucleotides match TRBD1. Germline assignment: CDR1 LNHDA and CDR2 SQIVND (reference sequence). There are 12 residues in the CDR3. CDR3 DNA sequence: TGTGCTAGCCAGGACAGGGGCTACGAGCAGTACTTC. Residues: CASQDRGYEQYF.

The chain uses TRBV11-2 and TRBJ1-6; D not certain. V lost 1 base and J lost 0, with 10 bases in between. The CDR3 length is 17 residues. In germline, CDR1 is SGHAT, CDR2 FQNNGV. In DNA form, the CDR3 reads TGTGCCAGCAGCTTAGGAGCCCGAAGCTCCTATAATTCACCCCTCCACTTT. Residues: CASSLGARSSYNSPLHF.

CDR3 sequence reads: CASSSSGVGTGELFF. The CDR3 DNA is TGTGCCAGCAGTTCCTCGGGAGTGGGCACCGGGGAGCTGTTTTTT. The J gene is TRBJ2-2, the V gene TRBV28, with a weak D call TRBD2 (6 bases). CDR3 length equals 15 residues. In germline, CDR1 is MDHEN, CDR2 SYDVKM. Trimming took off 4 bases at V and 4 bases at J, with 13 bases between the two ends.

The CDR3, as DNA: TGTGCCAGCAGCCAAAACGGTCGGGGGGTTGAGCAGTTCTTC. This gives the protein CASSQNGRGVEQFF. The chain recombines TRBV3-1 (or the pseudogene TRBV3-2) with TRBJ2-1, with 7 positions matching TRBD2. The J segment lost 9 bases and the V segment lost 2 bases, leaving 7 bases of the junction unmatched. CDR3 length: 14 amino acids. CDR1 is LGHDT, CDR2 YNNKEL, per germline (reference sequence).

The chain recombines TRBV2 with TRBJ1-5; D possibly corresponds to TRBD1 (6 bases). V was clipped by 3 bases and J by 1 base, with 7 bases between them. Germline V CDR1 and CDR2: SNHLY, FYNNEI. The CDR3 runs 14 residues. CDR3 in amino acids: CASSEDRSNQPQHF. DNA for the CDR3: TGTGCCAGCAGTGAGGACAGAAGCAATCAGCCCCAGCATTTT.

The chain links TRBV28 to TRBJ1-6; no definite D call. V was trimmed by 6 bases and J by 2 bases, leaving 11 bases between them. The CDR3 totals 15 residues. CDR1 MDHEN and CDR2 SYDVKM come from the germline V gene. The CDR3, as DNA: TGTGCCAGCAGGGGCGGGGTGGCCTATAATTCACCCCTCCACTTT. Amino acid sequence: CASRGGVAYNSPLHF.

The chain joins TRBV27 to TRBJ1-2; 7 nucleotides line up with TRBD1. The germline V gene has CDR1 MNHEY and CDR2 SMNVEV (reference sequence). V lost 5 bases and J lost 5; bases outside the gene matches: 5. The CDR3 extends over 13 amino acids. CDR3 amino acids: CASSPRGGYGYTF. The CDR3 DNA sequence: TGTGCCAGCAGTCCCAGGGGGGGATATGGCTACACCTTC.

The rearrangement links TRBV9 to TRBJ1-4; perhaps TRBD1 as D (6 bases). The germline V and J ends were trimmed by 0 bases and 8 bases, with 14 bases remaining between them. The CDR3 has 15 amino acids. Germline V CDR1 and CDR2: SGDLS, YYNGEE. The CDR3 loop is CASSVGGAPSEKLFF. The CDR3, as DNA: TGTGCCAGCAGCGTAGGGGGGGCGCCGAGCGAAAAACTGTTTTTT.

The chain links TRBV28 to TRBJ2-3; D is tentatively TRBD1 or TRBD2 (5 bases each). Germline values: CDR1 MDHEN, CDR2 SYDVKM. This CDR3 is built from 16 residues. Trimming removed 6 bases from V and 0 bases from J, with 16 bases in between. CDR3 sequence reads: CASSPVWGKSTDTQYF. DNA for the CDR3: TGTGCCAGCAGCCCCGTTTGGGGGAAGAGCACAGATACGCAGTATTTT.

This clone was counted a single time. The V gene is TRBV5-4, the J gene TRBJ2-1; 7 nucleotides line up with TRBD1. From germline, CDR1 is SGHNT and CDR2 YYREEE (reference sequence). Germline trimming cut 1 base from V and 8 bases from J; bases unmatched to any gene: 15. The CDR3 is 17 residues long. The CDR3 DNA follows: TGTGCCAGCAGCTTGCCCCTTTCGAACAGGGGTAGGGATGAGCAGTTCTTC. This gives the protein CASSLPLSNRGRDEQFF. Based on the CDR3 plus reference TRBV5-4 and TRBJ2-1, the full variable domain is ETGVTQSPTHLIKTRGQQVTLRCSSQSGHNTVSWYQQALGQGPQFIFQYYREEENGRGNFPPRFSGLQFPNYSSELNVNALELDDSALYLCASSLPLSNRGRDEQFFGPGTRLTVL.

This chain joins TRBV6-5 and TRBJ1-1; 9 bases match TRBD1. V gave up 4 bases and J gave up 0 bases; unmatched junction bases: 3. The CDR3 length is 15 residues. From germline, CDR1 is MNHEY and CDR2 SVGAGI. The CDR3 loop reads CASSLGTGMNTEAFF. The CDR3 DNA reads as TGTGCCAGCAGTTTAGGGACAGGGATGAACACTGAAGCTTTCTTT.

The rearrangement links TRBV28 to TRBJ1-5, with D unresolved. This CDR3 has 13 residues. The ends were cut back, 2 bases at V and 7 bases at J, with 9 bases in the middle. Germline V lookup: CDR1 MDHEN, CDR2 SYDVKM. CDR3: CASSLLEGQPQHF. CDR3 nucleotide sequence: TGTGCCAGCAGTTTACTAGAGGGACAGCCCCAGCATTTT.

The rearrangement uses TRBV27 and TRBJ2-1, with a possible D match to TRBD2 (5 bases). Trimming shortened V by 8 bases and J by 5 bases, and 16 bases separated the two germline ends. Germline V gene sequence: CDR1 MNHEY, CDR2 SMNVEV (reference sequence). The length of the CDR3 is 14 residues. The CDR3 is CASLGLGSDNEQFF. In DNA form, the CDR3 reads TGTGCCAGCCTCGGACTTGGGAGTGACAATGAGCAGTTCTTC.

V is TRBV18 and J is TRBJ1-1; D is perhaps TRBD1 (5 bases). The CDR3 spans 15 residues. Trimming left V 3 bases short and J 5 bases short, with 16 bases between. Germline-derived CDR1 and CDR2 are KGHSH and LQKENI. The CDR3 DNA follows: TGTGCCAGCTCACCTCGGCGAGGGGAAGGGACTGAAGCTTTCTTT. Translating it yields CASSPRRGEGTEAFF.